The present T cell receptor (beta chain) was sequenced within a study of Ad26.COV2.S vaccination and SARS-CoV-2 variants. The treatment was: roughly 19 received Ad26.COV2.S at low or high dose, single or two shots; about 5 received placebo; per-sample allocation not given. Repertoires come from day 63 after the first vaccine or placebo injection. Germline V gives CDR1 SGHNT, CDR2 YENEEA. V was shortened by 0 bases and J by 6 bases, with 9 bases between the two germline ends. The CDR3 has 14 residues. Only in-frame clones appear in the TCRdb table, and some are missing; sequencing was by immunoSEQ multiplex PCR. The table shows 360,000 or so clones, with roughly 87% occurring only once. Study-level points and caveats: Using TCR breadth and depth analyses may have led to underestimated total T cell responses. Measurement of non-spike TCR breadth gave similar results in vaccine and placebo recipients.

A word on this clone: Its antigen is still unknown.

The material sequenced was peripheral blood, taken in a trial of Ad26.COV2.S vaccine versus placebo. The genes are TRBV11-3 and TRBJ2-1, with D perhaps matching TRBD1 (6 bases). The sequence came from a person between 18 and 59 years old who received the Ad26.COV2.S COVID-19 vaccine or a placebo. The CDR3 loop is CASSLDLGANEQFF. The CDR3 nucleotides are TGTGCCAGCAGCTTAGATTTGGGGGCCAATGAGCAGTTCTTC.